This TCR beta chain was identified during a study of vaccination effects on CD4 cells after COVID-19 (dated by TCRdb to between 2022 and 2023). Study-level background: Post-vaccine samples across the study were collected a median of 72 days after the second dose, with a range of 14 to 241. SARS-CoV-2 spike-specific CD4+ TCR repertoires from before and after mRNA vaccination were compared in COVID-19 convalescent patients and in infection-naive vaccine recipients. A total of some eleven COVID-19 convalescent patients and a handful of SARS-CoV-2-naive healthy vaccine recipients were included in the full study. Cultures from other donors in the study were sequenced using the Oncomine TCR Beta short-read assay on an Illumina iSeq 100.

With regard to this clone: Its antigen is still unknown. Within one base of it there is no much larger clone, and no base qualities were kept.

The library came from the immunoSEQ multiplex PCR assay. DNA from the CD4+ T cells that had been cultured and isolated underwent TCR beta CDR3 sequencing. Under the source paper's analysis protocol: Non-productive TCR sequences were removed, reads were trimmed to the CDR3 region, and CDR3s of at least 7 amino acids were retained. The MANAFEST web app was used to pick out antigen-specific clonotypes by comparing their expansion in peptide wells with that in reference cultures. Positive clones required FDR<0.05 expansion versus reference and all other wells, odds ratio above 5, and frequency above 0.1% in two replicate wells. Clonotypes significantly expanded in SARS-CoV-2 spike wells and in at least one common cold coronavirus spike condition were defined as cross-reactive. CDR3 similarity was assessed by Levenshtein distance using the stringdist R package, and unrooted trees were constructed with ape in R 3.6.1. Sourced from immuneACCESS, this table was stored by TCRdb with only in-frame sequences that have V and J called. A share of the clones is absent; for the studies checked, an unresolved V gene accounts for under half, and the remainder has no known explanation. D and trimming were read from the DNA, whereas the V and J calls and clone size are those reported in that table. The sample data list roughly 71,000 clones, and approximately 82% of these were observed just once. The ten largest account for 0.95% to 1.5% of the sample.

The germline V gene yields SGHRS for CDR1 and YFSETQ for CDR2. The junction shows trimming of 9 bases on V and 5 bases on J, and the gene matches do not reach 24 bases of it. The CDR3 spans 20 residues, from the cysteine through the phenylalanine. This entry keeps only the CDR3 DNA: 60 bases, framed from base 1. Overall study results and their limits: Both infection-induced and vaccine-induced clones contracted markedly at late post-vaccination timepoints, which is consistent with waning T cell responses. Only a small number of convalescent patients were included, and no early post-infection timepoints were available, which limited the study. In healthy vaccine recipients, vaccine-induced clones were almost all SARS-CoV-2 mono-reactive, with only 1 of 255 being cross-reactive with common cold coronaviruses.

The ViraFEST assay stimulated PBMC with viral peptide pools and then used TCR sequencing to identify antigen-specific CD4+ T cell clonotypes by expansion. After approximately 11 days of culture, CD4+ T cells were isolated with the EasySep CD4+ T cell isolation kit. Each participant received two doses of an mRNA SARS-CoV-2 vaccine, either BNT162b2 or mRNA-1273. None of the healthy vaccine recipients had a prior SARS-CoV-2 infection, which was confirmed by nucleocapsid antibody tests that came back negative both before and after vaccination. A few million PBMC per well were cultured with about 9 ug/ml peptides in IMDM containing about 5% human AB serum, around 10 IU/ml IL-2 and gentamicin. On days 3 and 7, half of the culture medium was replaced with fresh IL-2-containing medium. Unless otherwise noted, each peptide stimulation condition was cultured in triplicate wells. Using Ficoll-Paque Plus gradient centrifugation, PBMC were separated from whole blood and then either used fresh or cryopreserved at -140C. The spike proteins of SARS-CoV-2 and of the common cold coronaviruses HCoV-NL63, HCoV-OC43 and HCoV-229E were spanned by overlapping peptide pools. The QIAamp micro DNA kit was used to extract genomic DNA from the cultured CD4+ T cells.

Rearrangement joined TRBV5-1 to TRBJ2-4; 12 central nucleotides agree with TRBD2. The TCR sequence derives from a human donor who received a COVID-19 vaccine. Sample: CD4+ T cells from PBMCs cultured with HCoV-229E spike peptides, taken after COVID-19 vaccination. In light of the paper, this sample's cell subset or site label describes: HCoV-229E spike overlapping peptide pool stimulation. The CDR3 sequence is CATKPVEQTSGGEWENIQYF. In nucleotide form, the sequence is TGCGCCACCAAACCCGTCGAACAGACTAGCGGGGGAGAATGGGAAAACATTCAGTACTTC.